The entry below describes one TCR beta chain. Its antigen is still unknown. No much larger clone is present one base from it, and per-base qualities are unavailable. The cohort comprised approximately 700 healthy bone marrow donors. At the time of sampling, every cohort member was nominally healthy, though immune exposures that went unrecorded were likely present. The donor was CMV seropositive and belonged to the group of more than 250 seropositive cohort members. Each donor provided a peripheral blood sample, and peripheral blood mononuclear cells were used for TCR beta sequencing. Genomic DNA was extracted from the blood cell samples with the Qiagen DNeasy Blood Extraction Kit. Library method: the immunoSEQ multiplex PCR assay. For the multiplex PCR, a mixture combining 60 forward primers for TCR Vbeta segments and 13 reverse primers for TCR Jbeta segments was used. The CDR3 region of rearranged TCR beta genes was amplified from genomic DNA with a multiplex PCR assay. Amplified TCR beta libraries were sequenced as 87-base-pair reads on the Illumina HiSeq System. The authors' pipeline ran thus. A later analysis counted about 82 million unique TCR beta chains across the 500 to 850 repertoires, and some 11 million of these chains were shared by at least two donors. Raw reads were error-corrected and collapsed into unique sequences by a nearest-neighbor algorithm in which closely related sequences were merged to remove PCR and sequencing errors. CDR3 sequences were aligned to IMGT reference sequences to assign V, D and J gene segments. Each retained sequence needed at least a six-nucleotide match to both a V gene segment and a J gene segment. A rearrangement was called productive if the CDR3 had no stop codons and remained in frame with V and J, and every other rearrangement was called non-productive. CDR3 was defined by IMGT convention, running from the second conserved V-encoded cysteine to the conserved J-encoded phenylalanine. Sequences without an unambiguous match to a single V gene segment were excluded from the earlier analysis of about 600 of the donors. An earlier analysis of 587 of the donors called V segments functional above 56.7% productive rearrangements and segregating when the between-donor standard deviation exceeded 5%. A statistical classification framework was built to diagnose cytomegalovirus status from the catalog of TCR beta chain sequences. In a later analysis, V and J genes were assigned by comparing TCR nucleotide sequences against IMGT/GENE-DB human TR gene sequences. A later analysis assigned CDR3 sequences and most-parsimonious VDJ recombination scenarios with the TCRdist pipeline. In a later analysis, each TCR beta chain was defined by its CDR3 amino acid sequence together with its V-gene family, and reads lacking a unique V-gene family were excluded. As a way to deal with suspected cross-contamination and a sequencing artifact, a later analysis dropped approximately 590 nucleotide sequences that were highly shared and had low generation probability. For each public chain, a later analysis derived a clonal expansion index from normalized ranks of inferred template counts within each repertoire. In a later analysis, generation probabilities were computed with a VDJ recombination model fitted to out-of-frame rearrangements, and the resulting probabilities were checked against IGoR. A later analysis scored TCR-TCR, TCR-HLA and TCR-CMV co-occurrence with hypergeometric tests, applying a repertoire-size bias correction to TCR pairs. To estimate false discovery rates, a later analysis permuted the HLA or CMV assignments 20 times. In a later analysis, co-occurring TCRs were grouped using DBSCAN, with TCRdist sequence similarity added in when clustering inside HLA-allele-positive subsets. Repertoires with fewer than 30,000 or more than 120,000 public chains were left out of co-occurrence clustering, as were about 5 repertoires with anomalous nucleotide sharing. This immuneACCESS table, as held by TCRdb, lists in-frame sequences with V and J called but not all clones. Of the missing ones, under half trace to an unresolved V gene in checked studies; the others have no known cause. V and J calls and clone size are as listed in that table; D and trimming were resolved from the DNA. The sample has about 200,000 clones on record, 75% to 90% of them singletons. The ten largest clones represent 6.5% of the sample.

This entry comes from a study of cytomegalovirus exposure and HLA in healthy donors (TCRdb year 2017). Study-wide context: According to an earlier analysis of 587 of the donors, roughly 180 million T cells yielded over 100 million unique TCR beta sequences and approximately 300 Gb of sequence data. Of the approximately 400 genotyped donors, 65% to 90% fell in the genetic ancestry cluster associated with self-reported Caucasian donors. Rather than using new phenotypic data, the later analysis identified candidate immune exposures from TCR beta sequences and from how often those sequences occurred across donors. An earlier analysis of more than 450 of the donors used high-throughput TCR beta sequencing to judge whether each TCR beta V gene segment behaved as functional or pseudogenic. A separate validation cohort of 90 to 150 different subjects was used in addition to the roughly 720-subject first cohort. Five DR-DQ haplotypes were handled as single units for association and clustering, since linkage in the cohort was strong. Both class I and class II loci were covered by HLA typing, at four-digit resolution. Approximately 330 gigabases of sequencing data and 70 million to 100 million unique TCR sequences made up an early release that covered approximately 700 HLA-typed donors. Across around 400 genotyped donors of the cohort, an average of about 200,000 unique TCR beta nucleotide sequences per donor were sequenced, and about a sixth of those sequences were non-productive. Typing coverage varied by locus: roughly 629-640 donors for A, B, C, DRB1 and DQB1; approximately 500 for DQA1; around 610 for DPA1; approximately 490 for DPB1. Donor age, sex, ethnicity and CMV serostatus were compiled alongside the repertoire data. Using immunosequencing, the study profiled T cell repertoires from 666 subjects and related those repertoires to cytomegalovirus serostatus. All discovery cohort repertoires had been generated on a single sequencing platform. The study was designed to test whether signatures of past pathogen exposure could be identified by cataloging public T cell receptors. A later genetic analysis used genome-wide SNP genotypes for about 65% of the 666 donors, treating that subset as a discovery cohort. High-throughput TCR immunosequencing, statistical association of individual TCRs with disease status, and machine learning were combined to predict cytomegalovirus infection status. In a later analysis, previously published TCR beta repertoires from more than 500 donors were re-analyzed and high-resolution HLA genotyping was added so that TCR occurrence patterns could be studied. The full study reports these points: A later genetic analysis associated a missense DCLRE1C variant with V-gene and J-gene trimming of TCR beta chains, and an independent cohort replicated the association. Some IMGT-functional V segments, including TRBV6-2 and TRBV6-3, could not be told apart with the 87-base-pair reads, so those segments were excluded. A later analysis found that most CMV-associated TCR beta chains appeared HLA-restricted, with HLA associations seemingly driven largely by CMV exposure. A few of the identified cytomegalovirus-associated TCR beta chains were confirmed in vitro to be specific for cytomegalovirus antigens. Most TCR sequences were observed very rarely across donors, whereas some public TCRs were present in many individuals. Assigning TCR associations to individual alleles was difficult when HLA alleles, especially DR and DQ, strongly co-occurred. The classifier was reported to diagnose cytomegalovirus status with high specificity and sensitivity in both the original cohort and the validation cohort. A further reported finding was that TCR beta sequences accurately predicted the HLA-A and HLA-B alleles for most subjects in the first cohort. It was suggested by the authors that the approach could potentially be generalized to other disease states and immunological phenotypes. In a later analysis, the rate of TCR association differed among HLA loci, with DRB1 alleles having the most associated TCRs and HLA-C alleles having the fewest. A later analysis found that HLA-associated TCR beta chains were more clonally expanded and had lower generation probabilities than equally common non-associated chains. About 17 rarely observed V segments, including chromosome 9 orphons, were excluded from the earlier analysis of approximately 500 of the donors because counts were too low. A total of fewer than 200 TCR beta chains were listed by the study as associated with cytomegalovirus. In a later genetic analysis, fewer N-insertions in productive TCRs were reported among donors in an Asian-associated ancestry cluster than the roughly 670-donor mean. Several of the top co-occurrence clusters appeared to be linked to parvovirus B19, influenza, CMV and Epstein-Barr virus, according to a later analysis. Linkage disequilibrium might explain the correlated functional status among segregating V segments, but an unknown experimental factor could not be excluded. Because some donors lacked HLA typing at each locus, the association tests relied only on the typed subset. Immune exposure information for the cohort was limited to CMV serostatus. In an earlier analysis of approximately 590 of the donors, most TCR beta V segments were observed in productive rearrangements about 87% or about 30% of the time, broadly matching IMGT annotations. The presence/absence analyses assumed that sequencing depth was roughly uniform across donors, and that assumption may not be true. At a false discovery rate of 0.05, a later analysis linked 16,000 or so TCR beta sequences to specific HLA alleles. This cohort had only TCR beta chains sequenced, and the lack of alpha or paired-chain data limited which features could be detected. The sequencing pipeline was judged likely to have produced a cluster of highly shared sequence variants as a technical artifact.

Including the terminal cysteine and phenylalanine, the CDR3 comprises 14 residues. The DNA shown is the 42-base CDR3, in frame from base 1. Via the germline V gene, CDR1 is SGHDT and CDR2 YYEEEE. V trim: 4 bases; J trim: 6 bases; unmatched bases: 9. The specimen sequenced was PBMCs. The clonotype originates from a woman aged 50 to 60 in good health and CMV-seropositive. The V and J segments used are TRBV5-6 and TRBJ2-7, and 8 junction bases match TRBD1. The nucleotide sequence reads as follows: TGTGCCAGCAGCGGAACAGGGGGAAGAGGCGAGCAGTACTTC. Its amino acids are CASSGTGGRGEQYF. This CDR3, with the reference TRBV5-6 and TRBJ2-7 proteins standing in past its ends, gives the full variable domain DAGVTQSPTHLIKTRGQQVTLRCSPKSGHDTVSWYQQALGQGPQFIFQYYEEEERQRGNFPDRFSGHQFPNYSSELNVNALLLGDSALYLCASSGTGGRGEQYFGPGTRLTVT.